Presented here are 16 T cell receptor beta chains from one specimen sequenced in a study of blood T cell repertoires in COVID-19. Only in-frame clones appear in the TCRdb table, and some are missing; sequencing was by immunoSEQ multiplex PCR. This sample has about 130,000 clones, with roughly four fifths found just once. Sequenced input: peripheral blood. The receptors here all came from a man aged 35 to 55 with active or convalescent COVID-19.

The sample holds a few counts of this clone. The V gene is TRBV4-1, the J gene TRBJ2-7; 7 nucleotides line up with TRBD1. The CDR3 is 14 amino acids. The germline CDR1 and CDR2 sequences are MGHRA and YSYEKL. J lost 2 bases, V lost 5 bases, and 6 bases had no gene match. The CDR3 sequence: CASSFSTGAYEQYF. The CDR3 coding sequence is TGCGCCAGCAGCTTTTCAACAGGGGCCTACGAGCAGTACTTC.

For the CDR3, the DNA is TGCGCCAGCAGGATTCAGGCATTGATGAACACTGAAGCTTTCTTT. It is translated as CASRIQALMNTEAFF. The J gene is TRBJ1-1, the V gene TRBV5-1, with D unclear. This CDR3 spans 15 amino acids. Trimming left V 5 bases short and J 0 bases short, with 14 bases between. Germline CDR1 and CDR2: SGHRS and YFSETQ.

CDR3 loop: CASSLSMTGSDSNQPQHF. The CDR3 coding sequence is TGTGCCAGCAGCTTATCCATGACAGGGAGCGATAGCAATCAGCCCCAGCATTTT. This chain uses TRBV7-2 with TRBJ1-5; 7 bases are a match to TRBD1. V shed 2 bases, J shed 0 bases, and the junction held 10 bases outside the gene matches. Germline lookup yields CDR1 SGHTA and CDR2 FQGNSA. The CDR3 totals 18 residues.

This chain links TRBV7-3 with TRBJ2-6; D possibly corresponds to TRBD1 (6 bases). Looked up from germline, CDR1 is SGHTA and CDR2 is FQGTGA. The CDR3 length is 16 residues. The V gene lost 5 bases and the J gene lost 3 bases, with 14 bases spanning the gap. CDR3 nucleotides: TGTGCCAGCAGCCCCACGTCAGGGGTTGGGGCCAACGTCCTGACTTTC. This gives the protein CASSPTSGVGANVLTF. Full variable domain (missing parts from reference TRBV7-3 and TRBJ2-6): GAGVSQTPSNKVTEKGKYVELRCDPISGHTALYWYRQSLGQGPEFLIYFQGTGAADDSGLPNDRFFAVRPEGSVSTLKIQRTERGDSAVYLCASSPTSGVGANVLTFGAGSRLTVL.

V gene TRBV25-1 combines with J gene TRBJ2-5; 7 nucleotides line up with TRBD1. Germline V lookup: CDR1 MGHDK, CDR2 SYGVNS. Unmatched junction bases numbered 7, after V lost 5 bases and J lost 1 base. The CDR3 runs to 15 residues. CDR3: CASSQGGRFQETQYF. The CDR3 coding sequence is TGTGCCAGCAGTCAAGGGGGCCGCTTCCAAGAGACCCAGTACTTC.

This sequence joins TRBV3-1 (or the pseudogene TRBV3-2) and TRBJ1-1; a weak D match, TRBD1 (5 bases). CDR3 length: 14 amino acids. The V gene lost 3 bases and the J gene lost 1 base, with 9 bases spanning the gap. Germline assignment: CDR1 LGHDT and CDR2 YNNKEL (reference sequence). CDR3 coding DNA: TGTGCCAGCAGCCATAGCGGGGGGAACACTGAAGCTTTCTTT. It is translated as CASSHSGGNTEAFF.

The chain links TRBV3-1 (or the pseudogene TRBV3-2) to TRBJ1-5; 8 positions match TRBD1. With 2 bases clipped from V and 0 bases from J, the junction kept 12 bases outside the gene matches. Germline CDR1 reads LGHDT; CDR2 reads YNNKEL (reference sequence). This CDR3 is 19 amino acids long. The CDR3 DNA sequence: TGTGCCAGCAGCCAAAAGGGCAGGGGGCAAGGGTATAGCAATCAGCCCCAGCATTTT. Its protein product is CASSQKGRGQGYSNQPQHF.

The rearrangement joins TRBV11-2 to TRBJ1-1, with 8 bases that match TRBD1. Germline lookup yields CDR1 SGHAT and CDR2 FQNNGV. Germline trimming cut 4 bases from V and 4 bases from J; bases unmatched to any gene: 8. This CDR3 has 15 amino acids. This chain's CDR3 is CASSWAGQGGTEAFF. The CDR3 DNA reads as TGTGCCAGCAGCTGGGCCGGACAGGGTGGCACTGAAGCTTTCTTT.

The chain combines TRBV21-1 with TRBJ2-2; the table names TRBD1, a call not compared with the DNA. TRBV21-1 is reported as a pseudogene. The CDR3 spans 16 residues. CDR3 nucleotide sequence: TGTGCCAGCAGCAAAGCACTACAGGGGGAAACCGGGGAGCTGTTTTTT. It yields the protein CASSKALQGETGELFF.

The chain uses TRBV11-2 and TRBJ2-2; 10 bases are a match to TRBD1. The CDR3 contains 15 residues. Germline V lookup: CDR1 SGHAT, CDR2 FQNNGV. The V gene end was trimmed by 2 bases and the J gene end by 9 bases; junction bases not matched to a gene: 6. The CDR3 DNA follows: TGTGCCAGCAGCTTAATGACAGGGGGCTACCGGGAGCTGTTTTTT. Its translation is CASSLMTGGYRELFF.

The genes are TRBV29-1 and TRBJ1-2; TRBD1 matches at 8 bases. With V trimmed by 7 bases and J by 2 bases, 6 bases remained unmatched. Germline assignment: CDR1 SQVTM and CDR2 ANQGSEA. The CDR3 has 13 residues. CDR3 protein: CSAGQGDNYGYTF. CDR3 nucleotide sequence: TGCAGCGCCGGACAGGGTGACAACTATGGCTACACCTTC.

The chain has TRBV7-9 and TRBJ2-7, with TRBD1 identical over 8 bases. The CDR3 has 17 amino acids. V was clipped by 5 bases and J by 3 bases; unmatched bases: 15. Germline-derived CDR1 and CDR2 are SEHNR and FQNEAQ (reference sequence). The CDR3 coding sequence is TGTGCCAGCAGCCAGGCGGGATGGGCAGGGGGCGACTACGAGCAGTACTTC. Amino acid sequence: CASSQAGWAGGDYEQYF.

The chain is built from TRBV14 and TRBJ1-2, with 7 bases aligning to TRBD1. Germline CDR1 reads SGHDN; CDR2 reads FVKESK. The CDR3 has 13 residues. V shed 1 base, J shed 7 bases, and the junction held 3 bases outside the gene matches. CDR3 region: CASSQADRAGYTF. The CDR3 nucleotides read TGTGCCAGCAGCCAAGCCGACAGGGCTGGCTACACCTTC.

This clone is medium-sized within its sample. V is TRBV3-1 (or the pseudogene TRBV3-2) and J is TRBJ1-2; D might be TRBD1 (5 bases). The CDR3 extends over 16 amino acids. Germline V gene lookup returns CDR1 LGHDT and CDR2 YNNKEL (reference sequence). The V end lost 8 bases, the J end lost 6 bases, and 25 bases lay between the germline ends. The CDR3, as DNA: TGTGCCAGCGGAGGGGACCCTGTGATAAGGGGAGATGGCTACACCTTC. It yields the protein CASGGDPVIRGDGYTF.

Here the CDR3 reads CASTLTGLAFF. The DNA of the CDR3 is TGTGCCAGTACCTTAACAGGGTTGGCTTTCTTT. The chain joins TRBV19 to TRBJ1-1; possible D gene TRBD1, 6 bases. CDR1 is LNHDA and CDR2 is SQIVND in the germline V gene (reference sequence). The CDR3 is made up of 11 amino acids. The V end was cut by 7 bases, the J end by 11 bases, with 14 bases between.

Remarks on this clone: Possible read error: a much larger clone is one base away. This chain links TRBV7-9 with TRBJ1-5; 7 nucleotides line up with TRBD1. Unmatched junction bases numbered 3, after V lost 3 bases and J lost 4 bases. This CDR3 contains 14 residues. Germline V CDR1 and CDR2: SEHNR, FQNEAQ (reference sequence). This CDR3 is CASSFGTANQPQHF. DNA for the CDR3: TGTGCCAGCAGCTTTGGGACAGCTAATCAGCCCCAGCATTTT.